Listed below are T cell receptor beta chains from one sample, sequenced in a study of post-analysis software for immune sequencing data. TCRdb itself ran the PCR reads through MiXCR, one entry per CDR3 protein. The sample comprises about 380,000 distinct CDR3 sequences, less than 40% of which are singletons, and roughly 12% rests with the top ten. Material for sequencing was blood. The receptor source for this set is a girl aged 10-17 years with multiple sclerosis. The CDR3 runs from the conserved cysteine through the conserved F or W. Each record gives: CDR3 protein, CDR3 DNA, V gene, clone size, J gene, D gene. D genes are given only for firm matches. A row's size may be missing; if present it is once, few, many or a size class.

cdr3_aa: CASSPRQGLYGYTF
cdr3_nt: TGTGCCAGCAGCCCCAGACAGGGCCTCTATGGCTACACCTTC
v_call: TRBV3-1
clone_size: NA
j_call: TRBJ1-2
d_call: TRBD1

cdr3_aa: CASSQVAANYGYTF
cdr3_nt: TGCGCCAGCAGCCAAGTCGCAGCCAACTATGGCTACACCTTC
v_call: TRBV4-1
clone_size: few
j_call: TRBJ1-2
d_call: NA

cdr3_aa: CASSSTGTVEQYF
cdr3_nt: TGCGCCAGCAGCTCCACCGGGACAGTCGAGCAGTACTTC
v_call: TRBV5-1
clone_size: NA
j_call: TRBJ2-7
d_call: TRBD1

cdr3_aa: CASSRTVRNSPLHF
cdr3_nt: TGTGCCAGCAGCCGGACAGTTCGTAATTCACCCCTCCACTTT
v_call: TRBV6-5
clone_size: NA
j_call: TRBJ1-6
d_call: NA

cdr3_aa: CASMEGRDYNSPLHF
cdr3_nt: TGTGCCAGCATGGAAGGCAGGGACTATAATTCACCCCTCCACTTT
v_call: TRBV12-3/TRBV12-4
clone_size: NA
j_call: TRBJ1-6
d_call: NA

cdr3_aa: CSVEDRTKTSGGPYEQYF
cdr3_nt: TGCAGCGTTGAAGACAGAACCAAGACTAGCGGGGGGCCCTACGAGCAGTACTTC
v_call: TRBV29-1
clone_size: few
j_call: TRBJ2-7
d_call: TRBD2

cdr3_aa: CASTKGTFGNAGELLF
cdr3_nt: TGTGCCAGCACAAAAGGGACCTTCGGCAACGCCGGGGAGCTGTTGTTT
v_call: TRBV6-6
clone_size: NA
j_call: TRBJ2-2
d_call: NA

cdr3_aa: CATTAGGHSYEQYF
cdr3_nt: TGTGCCACCACAGCAGGGGGGCACTCCTACGAGCAGTACTTC
v_call: TRBV2
clone_size: NA
j_call: TRBJ2-7
d_call: NA

cdr3_aa: CASSPRTEGVLREQYF
cdr3_nt: TGTGCCAGCAGCCCCCGCACGGAGGGGGTTTTAAGGGAGCAGTACTTC
v_call: TRBV7-9
clone_size: few
j_call: TRBJ2-7
d_call: NA

cdr3_aa: CSASYRVPDTQYF
cdr3_nt: TGCAGTGCTAGTTACAGGGTCCCAGATACGCAGTATTTT
v_call: TRBV20-1
clone_size: NA
j_call: TRBJ2-3
d_call: NA

cdr3_aa: CATSDIPRVDGNEQFF
cdr3_nt: TGTGCCACCAGTGATATCCCCAGGGTCGATGGCAATGAGCAGTTCTTC
v_call: TRBV24-1
clone_size: few
j_call: TRBJ2-1
d_call: NA

cdr3_aa: CSASPGQGYQETQYF
cdr3_nt: TGCAGTGCTAGTCCGGGACAGGGTTATCAAGAGACCCAGTACTTC
v_call: TRBV20-1
clone_size: NA
j_call: TRBJ2-5
d_call: TRBD1

cdr3_aa: CASSPHGNMNTEAFF
cdr3_nt: TGTGCCAGCAGCCCTCACGGAAACATGAACACTGAAGCTTTCTTT
v_call: TRBV9
clone_size: NA
j_call: TRBJ1-1
d_call: NA

cdr3_aa: CSAGRGETYNSPLHF
cdr3_nt: TGCAGTGCTGGGCGGGGGGAAACCTATAATTCACCCCTCCACTTT
v_call: TRBV20-1
clone_size: few
j_call: TRBJ1-6
d_call: NA

cdr3_aa: CASSLTGDETQYF
cdr3_nt: TGTGCCAGCAGCTTAACTGGCGATGAGACCCAGTACTTC
v_call: TRBV7-3
clone_size: few
j_call: TRBJ2-5
d_call: NA

cdr3_aa: CASSYSEGAWEQYF
cdr3_nt: TGTGCCAGCAGTTACTCGGAAGGAGCGTGGGAGCAGTACTTC
v_call: TRBV6-5
clone_size: NA
j_call: TRBJ2-5
d_call: NA

cdr3_aa: CSATSGASTDTQYF
cdr3_nt: TGCAGTGCTACTAGCGGGGCTAGCACAGATACGCAGTATTTT
v_call: TRBV20-1
clone_size: NA
j_call: TRBJ2-3
d_call: TRBD2

cdr3_aa: CASSLVGQGASYEQYF
cdr3_nt: TGTGCCAGCAGTTTGGTCGGTCAGGGGGCTTCCTACGAGCAGTACTTC
v_call: TRBV12-3/TRBV12-4
clone_size: NA
j_call: TRBJ2-7
d_call: TRBD1

cdr3_aa: CASSQDWDSYQPQHF
cdr3_nt: TGTGCCAGCAGCCAAGATTGGGACAGCTATCAGCCCCAGCATTTT
v_call: TRBV4-2
clone_size: few
j_call: TRBJ1-5
d_call: TRBD1

cdr3_aa: CASSGINYNEQFF
cdr3_nt: TGCGCCAGTTCCGGGATAAACTACAATGAGCAGTTCTTC
v_call: TRBV4-1
clone_size: few
j_call: TRBJ2-1
d_call: NA

cdr3_aa: CATKGGDDTEAFF
cdr3_nt: TGTGCCACCAAGGGGGGCGATGACACTGAAGCTTTCTTT
v_call: TRBV24-1
clone_size: NA
j_call: TRBJ1-1
d_call: NA

cdr3_aa: CASSQGAGARGGYTF
cdr3_nt: TGTGCCAGCAGCCAAGGGGCCGGGGCGCGCGGTGGCTACACCTTC
v_call: TRBV3-1
clone_size: few
j_call: TRBJ1-2
d_call: NA

cdr3_aa: CASRGDRGLRSSYEQYF
cdr3_nt: TGCGCCAGCAGAGGGGACAGGGGGCTCCGCTCCTCCTACGAGCAGTACTTC
v_call: TRBV5-1
clone_size: few
j_call: TRBJ2-7
d_call: TRBD1

cdr3_aa: CAGSSGLNYEQYF
cdr3_nt: TGTGCCGGCAGTTCAGGACTCAACTACGAGCAGTACTTC
v_call: TRBV7-2
clone_size: NA
j_call: TRBJ2-7
d_call: NA

cdr3_aa: CASSLDDRFHSNQPQHF
cdr3_nt: TGTGCCAGCAGTTTGGATGACAGGTTTCATAGCAATCAGCCCCAGCATTTT
v_call: TRBV12-3/TRBV12-4
clone_size: NA
j_call: TRBJ1-5
d_call: NA

cdr3_aa: CSAPAGGPETQYF
cdr3_nt: TGCAGTGCTCCGGCGGGGGGGCCGGAGACCCAGTACTTC
v_call: TRBV20-1
clone_size: NA
j_call: TRBJ2-5
d_call: TRBD2

cdr3_aa: CASNPSGTGVGVYGYTF
cdr3_nt: TGTGCCAGCAATCCCTCCGGGACAGGGGTCGGAGTCTATGGCTACACCTTC
v_call: TRBV6-1
clone_size: few
j_call: TRBJ1-2
d_call: TRBD1

cdr3_aa: CSVGGVVVGDTQYF
cdr3_nt: TGCAGCGTTGGCGGGGTCGTTGTGGGAGATACGCAGTATTTT
v_call: TRBV29-1
clone_size: NA
j_call: TRBJ2-3
d_call: NA

cdr3_aa: CAISVEGGQTEAFF
cdr3_nt: TGTGCCATCAGTGTGGAGGGAGGTCAGACTGAAGCTTTCTTT
v_call: TRBV10-3
clone_size: NA
j_call: TRBJ1-1
d_call: NA

cdr3_aa: CASSVTPPMVLLYGYTF
cdr3_nt: TGTGCCAGCAGCGTCACGCCTCCTATGGTACTGCTCTATGGCTACACCTTC
v_call: TRBV9
clone_size: few
j_call: TRBJ1-2
d_call: NA

cdr3_aa: CASSLGGGALDEQFF
cdr3_nt: TGCGCCAGCAGCTTGGGCGGGGGGGCTTTAGATGAGCAGTTCTTC
v_call: TRBV5-1
clone_size: NA
j_call: TRBJ2-1
d_call: TRBD2

cdr3_aa: CAWAGLGFSERYF
cdr3_nt: TGTGCCTGGGCGGGACTAGGGTTCTCGGAGCGGTACTTC
v_call: TRBV30
clone_size: NA
j_call: TRBJ2-7
d_call: TRBD2

cdr3_aa: CASSPSSLIYGYTF
cdr3_nt: TGTGCCAGCAGCCCGAGTTCCCTGATCTATGGCTACACCTTC
v_call: TRBV5-5
clone_size: few
j_call: TRBJ1-2
d_call: NA

cdr3_aa: CASSQGLAGAVTSSTGTQYF
cdr3_nt: TGTGCCAGCAGCCAGGGACTAGCGGGGGCGGTAACTTCTAGCACAGGTACGCAGTATTTT
v_call: TRBV4-2
clone_size: NA
j_call: TRBJ2-3
d_call: TRBD2

cdr3_aa: CAISPTTGASQETQYF
cdr3_nt: TGTGCCATCAGTCCTACCACAGGGGCGAGTCAAGAGACCCAGTACTTC
v_call: TRBV10-3
clone_size: NA
j_call: TRBJ2-5
d_call: TRBD1

cdr3_aa: CASSAFGQGRYGYTF
cdr3_nt: TGTGCCAGCAGCGCATTTGGACAGGGAAGATATGGCTACACCTTC
v_call: TRBV7-2
clone_size: few
j_call: TRBJ1-2
d_call: TRBD1

cdr3_aa: CARTGPQHF
cdr3_nt: TGTGCCAGGACGGGGCCCCAGCATTTT
v_call: TRBV7-9
clone_size: NA
j_call: TRBJ1-5
d_call: NA

cdr3_aa: CSASLTAGVNEKLFF
cdr3_nt: TGCAGTGCTAGTCTCACCGCGGGGGTTAATGAAAAACTGTTTTTT
v_call: TRBV20-1
clone_size: NA
j_call: TRBJ1-4
d_call: NA

cdr3_aa: CASSYDGSGGPVYEQYF
cdr3_nt: TGTGCCAGCAGTTACGACGGGTCCGGTGGTCCCGTCTACGAGCAGTACTTC
v_call: TRBV6-5
clone_size: few
j_call: TRBJ2-7
d_call: NA

cdr3_aa: CASSFGWGSTDTQYF
cdr3_nt: TGTGCCAGCAGCTTTGGATGGGGGAGCACAGATACGCAGTATTTT
v_call: TRBV7-6
clone_size: NA
j_call: TRBJ2-3
d_call: NA

cdr3_aa: CASSPGTSGDTDTQYF
cdr3_nt: TGTGCCAGCAGCCCTGGGACTAGCGGGGACACAGATACGCAGTATTTT
v_call: TRBV7-9
clone_size: NA
j_call: TRBJ2-3
d_call: TRBD2

cdr3_aa: CASSPMDGPPLHF
cdr3_nt: TGTGCCAGCAGCCCTATGGACGGTCCACCCCTCCACTTT
v_call: TRBV13
clone_size: few
j_call: TRBJ1-6
d_call: NA